Given below is one T cell receptor beta chain in context. Its target is not known. Any gene name here is a mouse gene name. The read stops 1 residue short of the end of the CDR3; the missing end is completed from the germline J gene. The repertoire was sequenced with immunoSEQ multiplex PCR; TCRdb's copy has only in-frame clones and lacks some. The data show 6,000 to 7,500 clones, 35% to 50% seen once. The time point is: mouse harvest day 7 after allogeneic transplant. Each mouse received 10^7 T-cell-depleted marrow cells plus 10^6 splenic CD5+ T cells by tail vein. The sample originates from a study of tissue T cells after allogeneic stem cell transplantation. General study results and limits: Shared clones across patients were few; motif clustering revealed tissue-specific shared signatures.

The J segment lost 3 bases and the V segment lost 1 base, leaving 2 bases of the junction unmatched. The V gene's germline CDR1 is KGHPV and CDR2 FQNQEV (reference sequence). The CDR3 extends over 15 amino acids. Source material: skin. This chain uses TRBV26 with TRBJ1-3, with 8 nucleotides matching TRBD1. This TCR came from a female BALB/c mouse given C57BL/6 T cells with graft-versus-host disease after an allogeneic hematopoietic cell transplant. CDR3 residues: CASSLLTGVGNTLYF. The sequenced part of the CDR3 DNA is TGTGCCAGCAGTCTGTTGACAGGGGTTGGAAATACGCTCTAT.